This T cell receptor beta chain was recorded in a study of cytomegalovirus exposure and HLA in healthy donors. The CDR3 sequence is 15 residues long. The germline gives CDR1 MNHEY, CDR2 SVGAGI. Trimming left V 5 bases short and J 5 bases short, with 19 bases between. This clone was recorded a few times. Researchers ran the PCR with 60 Vbeta and 13 Jbeta primers. The assay was immunoSEQ multiplex PCR, and TCRdb's table has in-frame clones only and misses some. The data hold around 130,000 clones, with roughly 9% observed a single time. The chain recombines TRBV6-5 with TRBJ2-7; D is possibly TRBD1 (5 bases). This clonotype was sampled from a woman aged 40 to 50 in good health and CMV-seropositive. The sequencing input was PBMCs. The CDR3 loop reads CASSADGDSLHEQYF. The CDR3 coding sequence is TGTGCCAGCAGTGCGGACGGAGACAGCCTTCACGAGCAGTACTTC.